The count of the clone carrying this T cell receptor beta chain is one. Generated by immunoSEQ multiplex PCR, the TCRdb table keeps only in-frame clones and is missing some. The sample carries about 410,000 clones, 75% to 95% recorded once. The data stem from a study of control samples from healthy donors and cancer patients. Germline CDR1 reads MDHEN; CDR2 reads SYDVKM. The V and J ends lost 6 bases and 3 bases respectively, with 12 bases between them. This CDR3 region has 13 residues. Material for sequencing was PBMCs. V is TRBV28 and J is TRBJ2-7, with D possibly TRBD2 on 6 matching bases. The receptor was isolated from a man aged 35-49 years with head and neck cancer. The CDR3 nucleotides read TGTGCCAGCAGCTCGACTAGTAACTACGAGCAGTACTTC. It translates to CASSSTSNYEQYF.